This TCR beta chain was identified in a study of shared clonotypes between healthy human individuals. Study overall: In total, the donors were a couple of women and a few men aged 18 to 49.

Study-wide findings and caveats: Non-shared clonotypes had lower generation probabilities than those shared by all four donors. Read depth was anticipated to influence clonotype sharing among donors.

On this clone: The antigen is undetermined.

Germline CDR1 is SGHKS and CDR2 is YYEKEE (reference sequence). The CDR3 spans 13 residues. The V end lost 4 bases, the J end lost 5 bases, and 12 bases lay between the germline ends. All donors were Caucasian adults living in Nashville, Tennessee. TCRdb's copy holds only in-frame clones and misses some; the assay was immunoSEQ multiplex PCR. The sample carries 1.6 million or so clones, around 97% recorded once. Material for sequencing was naive CD4+ T cells sorted from blood. Indicated subset: CD45RA+ positively selected. The chain combines TRBV5-5 with TRBJ2-5; D is unresolved. This sequence was found in a man aged 30 to 45 in good health. For the CDR3, the DNA is TGTGCCAGCAGCCCCCACGGGTTGGAGACCCAGTACTTC. Translated, it gives CASSPHGLETQYF.